A single sample gave rise to the 23 T cell receptor beta chains below, sequenced in a study of blood T cell repertoires in COVID-19 (dated by TCRdb to 2018 to 2020). Preparation of the library involved the immunoSEQ multiplex PCR assay. The clones in this table, taken by TCRdb from immuneACCESS, are in-frame only. Not every clone is retained; where verified, under half of the shortfall comes from an unresolved V gene, and the cause of the rest is unknown. Within this sample are approximately 260,000 clones, with roughly 80% of them counted one time only. The leading ten clones occupy roughly 3.2% of the sample. The source material was PBMCs or T cells enriched from blood (not recorded which). The source of these receptors is a man aged 50 or older who had recovered from COVID-19.

The chain couples TRBV2 to TRBJ2-2; D might be TRBD1 (6 bases). Trimming left V 6 bases short and J 3 bases short, with 14 bases between. Germline V gene sequence: CDR1 SNHLY, CDR2 FYNNEI. The CDR3 covers 15 residues. Here the CDR3 DNA reads TGTGCCAGCAGACTCAACTACAGGGACACCGGGGAGCTGTTTTTT. This gives the protein CASRLNYRDTGELFF.

This chain joins TRBV4-2 and TRBJ1-2; possibly TRBD1 for D (6 bases). V lost 0 bases and J lost 4, with 9 bases in between. This CDR3 has 14 residues. The germline V gene has CDR1 LGHNA and CDR2 YNFKEQ. The CDR3 here is CASSQDLQGYGYTF. CDR3 nucleotides: TGTGCCAGCAGCCAAGACCTACAGGGCTATGGCTACACCTTC.

This clone has a single count. CDR3 nucleotide sequence: TGTGCCAGTAAGGTGCGGGCAGGGGGTTTGAACATTCAGTACTTC. Translation: CASKVRAGGLNIQYF. This rearrangement joins TRBV19 to TRBJ2-4; 7 bases map to TRBD1. V lost 7 bases, J lost 7 bases, and 13 bases stayed unmatched. Looked up from germline, CDR1 is LNHDA and CDR2 is SQIVND (reference sequence). CDR3 length: 15 residues.

A word on this clone: The same CDR3 can be traced to other DNA sequences in this sample. The chain joins TRBV6-5 to TRBJ1-5; 9 bases align to TRBD1. V lost 6 bases to trimming and J lost 1 base; unmatched junction nucleotides: 1. CDR1 MNHEY and CDR2 SVGAGI come from the germline V gene. This CDR3 spans 14 amino acids. This chain's CDR3 is CASRTGGSNQPQHF. CDR3 bases: TGTGCCAGCAGGACAGGGGGGAGCAATCAGCCCCAGCATTTT.

The chain employs TRBV4-2 and TRBJ2-3; a possible D gene is TRBD2 (6 bases). The V gene's germline CDR1 is LGHNA and CDR2 YNFKEQ. Trimming cost V 0 bases and J 3 bases, with 13 bases left between them. The CDR3 has 16 residues. The CDR3 sequence is CASSQETSSLTDTQYF. The CDR3 nucleotides read TGTGCCAGCAGCCAAGAAACTAGCAGTTTAACAGATACGCAGTATTTT.

This chain uses TRBV27 with TRBJ1-3; maybe TRBD1 (5 bases). Germline V gives CDR1 MNHEY, CDR2 SMNVEV (reference sequence). This CDR3 contains 15 residues. Trimming pared 5 bases from V and 2 bases from J, leaving 13 bases between. This CDR3 reads CASSPNRLAGNTIYF. In DNA, the CDR3 is TGTGCCAGCAGTCCTAACAGGTTGGCTGGAAACACCATATATTTT.

This CDR3 is CASSQDRLAGGTDTQYF. DNA for the CDR3: TGCGCCAGCAGCCAAGATCGACTAGCGGGGGGCACAGATACGCAGTATTTT. The chain is built from TRBV4-1 and TRBJ2-3, with 12 bases that match TRBD2. There are 17 residues in the CDR3. Per germline, CDR1 MGHRA and CDR2 YSYEKL. Trimming cost V 0 bases and J 1 base; bases outside gene matches: 2.

The DNA for the CDR3 is TGTGCCAGCAGCCAAGGTCAATGGGGACTAAGGAGAGAGACCCAGTACTTC. Translation: CASSQGQWGLRRETQYF. V gene TRBV3-1 (or the pseudogene TRBV3-2) combines with J gene TRBJ2-5; 7 nucleotides line up with TRBD2. The junction had 12 bases not matched to a gene; V was cut back by 1 base and J by 4 bases. There are 17 residues in the CDR3. Germline loops: CDR1 LGHDT, CDR2 YNNKEL (reference sequence).

This clone was observed once. The V and J genes are TRBV6-1 and TRBJ2-5; 8 nucleotides agree with TRBD1. The germline V gene encodes CDR1 MNHNS and CDR2 SASEGT. V dropped 1 base and J dropped 7; count of bases not matched to a gene: 5. The CDR3 spans 14 residues. The CDR3 reads CASSEGTGTWTQYF. The CDR3 region has the DNA TGTGCCAGCAGTGAAGGGACAGGGACCTGGACCCAGTACTTC.

The CDR3, as DNA: TGCGCCAGCAGCCAAGCAACAGGGGTTAATGAAAAACTGTTTTTT. Its translation is CASSQATGVNEKLFF. This chain joins TRBV4-1 and TRBJ1-4; TRBD1 matches 7 bases. Looked up from germline, CDR1 is MGHRA and CDR2 is YSYEKL. This CDR3 contains 15 residues. The junction had 3 bases not matched to a gene; V was cut back by 1 base and J by 4 bases.

This clone has a handful of counts. The rearrangement joins TRBV30 to TRBJ1-2; 9 bases align to TRBD1. J was trimmed by 6 bases and V by 1 base; bases with no gene match: 6. CDR1 and CDR2 (germline): GTSNPN, SVGIG (reference sequence). This CDR3 spans 14 amino acids. The CDR3 region has the DNA TGTGCCTGGAGTGCCGGACAGGGGAGGAATGGCTACACCTTC. Amino acid sequence: CAWSAGQGRNGYTF.

The V and J genes are TRBV28 and TRBJ1-3; D might be TRBD1 (5 bases). Germline-derived CDR1 and CDR2 are MDHEN and SYDVKM. The CDR3 spans 16 residues. V was pared by 6 bases and J by 1 base, with 16 bases between. The CDR3 coding sequence is TGTGCCAGCAGCCCCTGGGGCGGGGGATCTGGAAACACCATATATTTT. Its translation is CASSPWGGGSGNTIYF.

The chain is built from TRBV3-1 (or the pseudogene TRBV3-2) and TRBJ2-1, with D possibly TRBD1 on 5 matching bases. Trimming removed 5 bases at V and 9 bases at J, with 14 bases between. Germline V CDR1 and CDR2: LGHDT, YNNKEL (reference sequence). This CDR3 comprises 13 residues. CDR3 nucleotides: TGTGCCAGCAGCGAAACCCAGGGCTTTGAGCAGTTCTTC. Translated: CASSETQGFEQFF.

This clone was recorded once. The chain employs TRBV4-3 and TRBJ2-5; maybe TRBD1 (6 bases). The CDR3 is 14 amino acids. Between the trimmed V and J ends, which lost 0 bases and 3 bases, there was a span of 8 bases. Looked up from germline, CDR1 is LGHNA and CDR2 is YSLEER. In DNA form, the CDR3 reads TGCGCCAGCAGCCAAGAGACAGGCAAAGAGACCCAGTACTTC. This codes for CASSQETGKETQYF.

In its sample, this clone was seen a few times. The chain couples TRBV27 to TRBJ1-4; 8 bases are a match to TRBD1. CDR1 and CDR2 (germline): MNHEY, SMNVEV (reference sequence). The CDR3 is 14 residues long. Unmatched junction bases numbered 4, after V lost 3 bases and J lost 7 bases. The DNA for the CDR3 is TGTGCCAGCAGTTTTGCAGGGGGCGGTGAAAAACTGTTTTTT. This sequence encodes CASSFAGGGEKLFF. Supplemented by reference TRBV27 and TRBJ1-4, the full variable domain reads EAQVTQNPRYLITVTGKKLTVTCSQNMNHEYMSWYRQDPGLGLRQIYYSMNVEVTDKGDVPEGYKVSRKEKRNFPLILESPSPNQTSLYFCASSFAGGGEKLFFGSGTQLSVL.

As to this clone: One junction end does not reproduce the germline sequence, and a read error may be involved. V is TRBV7-7 and J is TRBJ2-2; tentative D call: TRBD2 (6 bases). This CDR3 is built from 16 residues. Per the germline V gene, CDR1 is SSHAT and CDR2 is FNYEAQ (reference sequence). As DNA, the CDR3 is TGTGCTAGCAGCCTACTGTCCGGGCGGGGCACCGGGGAGCTGTTTTTT. Protein product: CASSLLSGRGTGELFF.

The V and J genes are TRBV4-1 and TRBJ1-1, with D perhaps TRBD1 (5 bases). Germline assignment: CDR1 MGHRA and CDR2 YSYEKL. The CDR3 length is 15 residues. V was cut by 0 bases and J by 5 bases, with 13 bases left in between. Here the CDR3 reads CASSQDIGRGTEAFF. Here the CDR3 DNA reads TGCGCCAGCAGCCAAGATATCGGTAGGGGTACTGAAGCTTTCTTT.

The sample holds one count of this clone. This sequence joins TRBV12-3 or TRBV12-4 and TRBJ2-1; TRBD1 matches at 7 bases. The CDR3 runs to 13 residues. With V trimmed by 8 bases and J by 3 bases, 4 bases remained unmatched. The CDR3 DNA reads as TGTGCCAGCCGGGACAGCTACTACAATGAGCAGTTCTTC. As protein: CASRDSYYNEQFF.

The chain recombines TRBV27 with TRBJ2-3; D not certain. This CDR3 has 14 residues. Per the germline V gene, CDR1 is MNHEY and CDR2 is SMNVEV (reference sequence). V lost 3 bases, J lost 6 bases, and 13 bases lay in between. Here the CDR3 reads CASSFRLTWDTQYF. The CDR3 nucleotides are TGTGCCAGCAGTTTTAGGCTGACATGGGATACGCAGTATTTT.

The V call is TRBV2, the J call TRBJ1-4, with TRBD1 identical over 7 bases. Looked up from germline, CDR1 is SNHLY and CDR2 is FYNNEI. This CDR3 region has 13 residues. V shed 6 bases and J 5 bases; nucleotides not matched to a gene: 3. CDR3 in DNA: TGTGCCAGCAGATCGACAGGGAATGAAAAACTGTTTTTT. Protein sequence: CASRSTGNEKLFF.

The chain joins TRBV5-1 to TRBJ2-2; perhaps TRBD1 as D (6 bases). Trimming shortened V by 2 bases and J by 5 bases, and 10 bases separated the two germline ends. Germline CDR1 reads SGHRS; CDR2 reads YFSETQ. CDR3 size: 14 residues. CDR3 sequence: CASSFAGQTGELFF. The CDR3 nucleotides are TGCGCCAGCAGCTTTGCAGGACAGACCGGGGAGCTGTTTTTT. The whole variable domain, remainder taken from reference TRBV5-1 and TRBJ2-2, is KAGVTQTPRYLIKTRGQQVTLSCSPISGHRSVSWYQQTPGQGLQFLFEYFSETQRNKGNFPGRFSGRQFSNSRSEMNVSTLELGDSALYLCASSFAGQTGELFFGEGSRLTVL.

This clone has only one observation. The chain is built from TRBV29-1 and TRBJ1-3, with D unresolved. The germline gives CDR1 SQVTM, CDR2 ANQGSEA. This CDR3 is built from 13 residues. V dropped 6 bases and J dropped 4 bases, with 13 bases sitting between them. The CDR3 bases are TGCAGCGTCCACGGGGATCTGGGAAACACCATATATTTT. As protein: CSVHGDLGNTIYF.

The CDR3 reads CATSDPTGTAFF. The CDR3 DNA reads TGTGCCACCAGTGACCCAACAGGGACAGCTTTCTTT. The chain has TRBV24-1 and TRBJ1-1, with a possible D match to TRBD1 (6 bases). Trimming shortened V by 4 bases and J by 10 bases, and 12 bases separated the two germline ends. The CDR3 covers 12 residues. From germline, CDR1 is KGHDR and CDR2 SFDVKD.